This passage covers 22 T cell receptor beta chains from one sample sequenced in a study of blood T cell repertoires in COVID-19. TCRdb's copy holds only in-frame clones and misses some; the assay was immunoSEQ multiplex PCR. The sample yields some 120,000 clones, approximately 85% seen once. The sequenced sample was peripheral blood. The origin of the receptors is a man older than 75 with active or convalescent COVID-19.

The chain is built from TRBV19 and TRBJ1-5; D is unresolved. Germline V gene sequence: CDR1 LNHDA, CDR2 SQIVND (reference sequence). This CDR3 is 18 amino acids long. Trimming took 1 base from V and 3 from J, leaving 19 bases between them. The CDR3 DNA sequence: TGTGCCAGTAGTATAGGGTTCCAATCTACAGCTTTCAATCAGCCCCAGCATTTT. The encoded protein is CASSIGFQSTAFNQPQHF.

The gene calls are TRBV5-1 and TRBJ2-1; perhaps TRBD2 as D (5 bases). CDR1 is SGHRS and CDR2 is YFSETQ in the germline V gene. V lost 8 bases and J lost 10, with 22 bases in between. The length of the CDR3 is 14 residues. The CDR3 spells CASTPSTTVREQFF. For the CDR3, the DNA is TGCGCCAGTACTCCGTCGACTACAGTCAGAGAGCAGTTCTTC.

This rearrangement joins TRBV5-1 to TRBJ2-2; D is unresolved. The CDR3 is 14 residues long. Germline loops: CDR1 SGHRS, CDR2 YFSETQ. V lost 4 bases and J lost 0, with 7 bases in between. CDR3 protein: CASSKSSNTGELFF. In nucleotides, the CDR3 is TGCGCCAGCAGCAAAAGCTCGAACACCGGGGAGCTGTTTTTT.

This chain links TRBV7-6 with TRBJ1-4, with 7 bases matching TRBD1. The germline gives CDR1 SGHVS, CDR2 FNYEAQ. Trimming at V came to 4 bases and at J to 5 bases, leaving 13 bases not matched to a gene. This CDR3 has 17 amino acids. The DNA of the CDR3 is TGTGCCAGCAGCTCCCCCCTTGAGACAGGGAGGAATGAAAAACTGTTTTTT. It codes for CASSSPLETGRNEKLFF.

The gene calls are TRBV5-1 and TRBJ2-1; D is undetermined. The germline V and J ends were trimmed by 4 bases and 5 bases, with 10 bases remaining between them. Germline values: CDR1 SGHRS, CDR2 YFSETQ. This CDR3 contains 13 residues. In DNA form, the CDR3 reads TGCGCCAGCAGCCGCACCGGTAACAATGAGCAGTTCTTC. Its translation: CASSRTGNNEQFF.

CDR3 coding DNA: TGTGCCAGCGCAGGGACTGGAAACACCATATATTTT. It encodes CASAGTGNTIYF. This chain links TRBV6-6 with TRBJ1-3; TRBD1 might be the D (5 bases). The CDR3 sequence is 12 residues long. Germline values: CDR1 MNHNY, CDR2 SVGAGI (reference sequence). The germline V and J ends were trimmed by 8 bases and 2 bases, with 7 bases remaining between them.

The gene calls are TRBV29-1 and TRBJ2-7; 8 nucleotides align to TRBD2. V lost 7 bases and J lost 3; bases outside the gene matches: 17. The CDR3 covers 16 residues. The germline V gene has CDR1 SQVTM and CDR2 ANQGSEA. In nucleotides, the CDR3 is TGCAGCGCCGAAGGCTCTAAAACGGGGGGGCACTACGAGCAGTACTTC. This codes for CSAEGSKTGGHYEQYF.

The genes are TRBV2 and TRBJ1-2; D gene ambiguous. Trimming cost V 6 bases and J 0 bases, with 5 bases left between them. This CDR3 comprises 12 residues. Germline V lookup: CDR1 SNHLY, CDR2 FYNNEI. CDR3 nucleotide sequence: TGTGCCAGCAGCCTAGCTAACTATGGCTACACCTTC. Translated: CASSLANYGYTF.

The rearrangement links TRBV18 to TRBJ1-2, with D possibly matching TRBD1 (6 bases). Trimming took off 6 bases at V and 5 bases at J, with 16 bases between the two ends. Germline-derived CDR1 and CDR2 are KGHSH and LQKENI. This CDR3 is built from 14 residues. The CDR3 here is CASSPTGYEYGYTF. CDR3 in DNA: TGTGCCAGCTCTCCTACAGGGTATGAGTATGGCTACACCTTC.

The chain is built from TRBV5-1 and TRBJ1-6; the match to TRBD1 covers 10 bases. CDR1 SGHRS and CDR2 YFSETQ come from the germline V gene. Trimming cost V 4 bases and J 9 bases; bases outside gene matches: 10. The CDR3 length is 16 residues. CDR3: CASSESGQGLSSPLHF. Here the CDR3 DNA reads TGCGCCAGCAGCGAATCGGGACAGGGGTTGAGTTCACCCCTCCACTTT.

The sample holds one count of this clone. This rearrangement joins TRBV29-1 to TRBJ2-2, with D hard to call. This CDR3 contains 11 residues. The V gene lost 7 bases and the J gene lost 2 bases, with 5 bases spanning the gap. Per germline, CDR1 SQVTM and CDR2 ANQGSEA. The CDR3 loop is CSAHNTGELFF. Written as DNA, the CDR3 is TGCAGCGCCCATAACACCGGGGAGCTGTTTTTT.

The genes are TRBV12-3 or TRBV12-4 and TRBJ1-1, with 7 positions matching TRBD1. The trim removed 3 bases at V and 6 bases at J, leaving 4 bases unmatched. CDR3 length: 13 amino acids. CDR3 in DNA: TGTGCCAGCAGTTTGTTAGGGGGCGCTGAAGCTTTCTTT. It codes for CASSLLGGAEAFF.

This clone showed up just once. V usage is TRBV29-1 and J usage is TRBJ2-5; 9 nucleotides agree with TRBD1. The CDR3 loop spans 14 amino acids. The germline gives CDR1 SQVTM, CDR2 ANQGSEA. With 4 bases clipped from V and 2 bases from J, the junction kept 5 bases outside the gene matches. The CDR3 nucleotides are TGCAGCGTTGCCGGGACAGGGATGCAAGAGACCCAGTACTTC. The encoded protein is CSVAGTGMQETQYF.

CDR3: CASSSRTGTPYGYTF. CDR3 in DNA: TGTGCCAGCAGCAGCCGGACCGGGACACCATATGGCTACACCTTC. The rearrangement links TRBV9 to TRBJ1-2; weak D call: TRBD1 (6 bases). This CDR3 spans 15 amino acids. V shed 4 bases and J shed 5 bases, with 18 bases lying between them. Germline values: CDR1 SGDLS, CDR2 YYNGEE.

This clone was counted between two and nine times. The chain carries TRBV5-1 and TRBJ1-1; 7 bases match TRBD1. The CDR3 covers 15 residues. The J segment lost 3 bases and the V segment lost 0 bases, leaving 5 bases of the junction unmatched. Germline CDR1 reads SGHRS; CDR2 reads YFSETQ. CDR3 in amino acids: CASSLEDRVDTEAFF. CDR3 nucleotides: TGCGCCAGCAGCTTGGAAGACAGGGTCGACACTGAAGCTTTCTTT.

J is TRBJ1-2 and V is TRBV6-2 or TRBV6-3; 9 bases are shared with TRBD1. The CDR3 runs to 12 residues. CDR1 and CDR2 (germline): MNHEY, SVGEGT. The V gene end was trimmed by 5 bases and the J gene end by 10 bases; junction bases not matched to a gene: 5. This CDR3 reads CASSTGTGSYTF. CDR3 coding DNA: TGTGCCAGCAGTACCGGGACAGGGTCCTACACCTTC.

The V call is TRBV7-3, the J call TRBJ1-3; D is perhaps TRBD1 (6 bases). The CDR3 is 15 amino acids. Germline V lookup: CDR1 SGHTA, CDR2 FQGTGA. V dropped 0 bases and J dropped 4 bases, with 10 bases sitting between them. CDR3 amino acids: CASSLTAGAGNTIYF. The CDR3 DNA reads TGTGCCAGCAGCTTAACAGCGGGGGCAGGAAACACCATATATTTT.

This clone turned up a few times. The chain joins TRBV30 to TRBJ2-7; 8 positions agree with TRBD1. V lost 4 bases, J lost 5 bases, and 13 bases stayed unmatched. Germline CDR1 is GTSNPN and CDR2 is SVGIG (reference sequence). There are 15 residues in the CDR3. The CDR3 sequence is CAWINQGARWDEQYF. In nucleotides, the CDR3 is TGTGCCTGGATAAACCAGGGGGCTCGCTGGGACGAGCAGTACTTC.

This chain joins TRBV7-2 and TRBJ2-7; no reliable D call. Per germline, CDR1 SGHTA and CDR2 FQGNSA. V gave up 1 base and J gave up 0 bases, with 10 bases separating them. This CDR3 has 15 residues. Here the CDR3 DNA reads TGTGCCAGCAGCTTAGGACACCCGAGCTCCTACGAGCAGTACTTC. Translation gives CASSLGHPSSYEQYF.

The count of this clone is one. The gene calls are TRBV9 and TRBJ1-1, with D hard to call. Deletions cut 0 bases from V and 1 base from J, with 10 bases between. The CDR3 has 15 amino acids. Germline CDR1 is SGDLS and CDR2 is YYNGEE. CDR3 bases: TGTGCCAGCAGCGTAGAAGTCGGTTCGAACACTGAAGCTTTCTTT. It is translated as CASSVEVGSNTEAFF.

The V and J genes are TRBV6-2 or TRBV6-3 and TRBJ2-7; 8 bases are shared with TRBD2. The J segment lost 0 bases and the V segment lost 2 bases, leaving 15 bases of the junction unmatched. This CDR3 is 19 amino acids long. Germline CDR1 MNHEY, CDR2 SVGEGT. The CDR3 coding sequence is TGTGCCAGCAGTTACCCTAAGGGGGAAGCGGGAGAGAGCTCCTACGAGCAGTACTTC. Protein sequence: CASSYPKGEAGESSYEQYF.

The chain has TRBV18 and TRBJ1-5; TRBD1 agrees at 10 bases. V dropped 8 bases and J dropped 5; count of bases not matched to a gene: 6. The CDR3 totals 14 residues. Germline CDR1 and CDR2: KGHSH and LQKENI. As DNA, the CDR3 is TGTGCCAGCGGGACCGGGACAGGGGATCAGCCCCAGCATTTT. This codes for CASGTGTGDQPQHF.